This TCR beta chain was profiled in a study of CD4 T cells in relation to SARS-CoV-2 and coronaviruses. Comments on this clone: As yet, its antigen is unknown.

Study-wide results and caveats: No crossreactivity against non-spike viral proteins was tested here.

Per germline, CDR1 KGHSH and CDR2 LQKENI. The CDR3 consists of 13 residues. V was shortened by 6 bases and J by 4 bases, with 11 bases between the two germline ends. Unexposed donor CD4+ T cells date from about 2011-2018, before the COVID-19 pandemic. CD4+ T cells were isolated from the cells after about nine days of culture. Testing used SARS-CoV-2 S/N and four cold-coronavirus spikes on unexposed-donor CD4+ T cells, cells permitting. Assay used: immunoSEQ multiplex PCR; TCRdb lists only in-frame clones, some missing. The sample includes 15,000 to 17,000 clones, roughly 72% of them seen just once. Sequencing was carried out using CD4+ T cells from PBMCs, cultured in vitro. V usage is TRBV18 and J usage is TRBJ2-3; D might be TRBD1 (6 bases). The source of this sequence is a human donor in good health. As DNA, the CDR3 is TGTGCCAGCTCTTCGGGACATTCAGATACGCAGTATTTT. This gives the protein CASSSGHSDTQYF.